This entry lists 13 T cell receptor beta chains sequenced from one sample in a study of blood T cell repertoires in COVID-19. Method: immunoSEQ multiplex PCR; TCRdb's copy keeps in-frame clones and lacks some. The table records under 500,000 clones, 70% to 90% of them present only once. The sequenced material came from PBMCs or T cells enriched from blood (not recorded which). These receptors were taken from a woman between 18 and 29 years old with acute COVID-19.

The V and J genes are TRBV11-1 and TRBJ2-7; TRBD1 might be the D (5 bases). This CDR3 is built from 14 residues. The V and J ends lost 7 bases and 1 base respectively, with 14 bases between them. CDR1 SGHAT and CDR2 FQDESV come from the germline V gene (reference sequence). This CDR3 reads CASKNKQDSYEQYF. CDR3 DNA sequence: TGTGCCAGCAAAAACAAACAGGATTCCTACGAGCAGTACTTC. Full variable domain (remainder filled in from reference TRBV11-1 and TRBJ2-7): EAEVAQSPRYKITEKSQAVAFWCDPISGHATLYWYRQILGQGPELLVQFQDESVVDDSQLPKDRFSAERLKGVDSTLKIQPAELGDSAMYLCASKNKQDSYEQYFGPGTRLTVT.

J is TRBJ2-5 and V is TRBV29-1; TRBD2 is a possible D gene (5 bases). The CDR3 consists of 15 residues. Germline CDR1 and CDR2: SQVTM and ANQGSEA. Between the trimmed V and J ends, which lost 1 base and 1 base, there was a span of 13 bases. The CDR3 region is CSVEGGPRGQETQYF. The CDR3 nucleotides are TGCAGCGTTGAAGGAGGACCTCGGGGCCAAGAGACCCAGTACTTC.

J is TRBJ1-1 and V is TRBV7-9; tentative D call: TRBD1 (5 bases). The CDR3 consists of 12 residues. Deletions cut 2 bases from V and 7 bases from J, with 8 bases between. Looked up from germline, CDR1 is SEHNR and CDR2 is FQNEAQ (reference sequence). The chain's CDR3 is CASSLLQDEAFF. The CDR3 DNA reads TGTGCCAGCAGCTTACTACAGGATGAAGCTTTCTTT.

The chain uses TRBV7-2 and TRBJ2-2; maybe TRBD2 (6 bases). With 5 bases removed from V and 6 bases from J, the gap between germline ends came to 16 bases. The CDR3 is made up of 15 amino acids. Germline CDR1 and CDR2: SGHTA and FQGNSA. This chain's CDR3 is CASSSREMGAGELFF. CDR3 nucleotide sequence: TGTGCCAGCAGCAGCCGGGAGATGGGTGCCGGGGAGCTGTTTTTT.

This clone was found a few times. The chain has TRBV6-5 and TRBJ1-1, with D possibly being TRBD1 (5 bases). The CDR3 contains 15 residues. Per the germline V gene, CDR1 is MNHEY and CDR2 is SVGAGI. V lost 3 bases and J 0 bases, leaving 11 bases between the germline ends. This chain's CDR3 is CASSYKGRVNTEAFF. The DNA of the CDR3 is TGTGCCAGCAGTTATAAAGGCAGGGTGAACACTGAAGCTTTCTTT.

The genes are TRBV9 and TRBJ2-1, with 12 bases aligning to TRBD2. CDR1 SGDLS and CDR2 YYNGEE come from the germline V gene. V was clipped by 2 bases and J by 9 bases; unmatched bases: 9. CDR3 length: 16 amino acids. The CDR3 bases are TGTGCCAGCAGCGTCGCCCTAGCGGGAGGGCCGAGTGAGCAGTTCTTC. Translated: CASSVALAGGPSEQFF.

V gene TRBV29-1 combines with J gene TRBJ1-1; TRBD1 aligns across 7 bases. The CDR3 sequence is 13 residues long. CDR1 and CDR2 from the germline V gene are SQVTM and ANQGSEA. The V gene end was trimmed by 7 bases and the J gene end by 8 bases; junction bases not matched to a gene: 13. The CDR3 sequence is CSARTGTVQEAFF. As DNA, the CDR3 is TGCAGCGCAAGAACCGGGACAGTCCAGGAAGCTTTCTTT.

The V and J genes are TRBV19 and TRBJ2-3; 7 positions agree with TRBD2. Germline V lookup: CDR1 LNHDA, CDR2 SQIVND (reference sequence). CDR3 length: 16 amino acids. The V gene end was trimmed by 5 bases and the J gene end by 4 bases; junction bases not matched to a gene: 12. The CDR3 DNA is TGTGCCAGTAGTCCCTCGGGAGGATCTCCCGCAGATACGCAGTATTTT. Translation: CASSPSGGSPADTQYF.

V usage is TRBV7-9 and J usage is TRBJ2-3, with D uncertain. The CDR3 runs to 14 residues. With 5 bases removed from V and 4 bases from J, the gap between germline ends came to 13 bases. CDR1 and CDR2 from the germline V gene are SEHNR and FQNEAQ (reference sequence). The CDR3: CASSLVQFADTQYF. CDR3 DNA sequence: TGTGCCAGCAGCCTAGTGCAGTTCGCAGATACGCAGTATTTT.

About this clone: This sample also contains other DNA sequences that code for the same CDR3. This chain uses TRBV29-1 with TRBJ2-1; 7 bases line up with TRBD1. The CDR3 covers 12 residues. V trimming: 4 bases; J trimming: 6 bases; junction bases outside the gene matches: 3. CDR1 is SQVTM and CDR2 is ANQGSEA in the germline V gene. The CDR3 spells CSVVSGGNEQFF. CDR3 DNA sequence: TGCAGCGTTGTCTCAGGGGGCAATGAGCAGTTCTTC.

The chain recombines TRBV7-2 with TRBJ2-3; the D gene is possibly TRBD2 (6 bases). The CDR3 consists of 16 residues. Trimming left V 1 base short and J 1 base short, with 12 bases between. From germline, CDR1 is SGHTA and CDR2 FQGNSA. CDR3 region: CASSLGPWEGTDTQYF. Written as DNA, the CDR3 is TGTGCCAGCAGCTTAGGACCGTGGGAGGGCACAGATACGCAGTATTTT.

The V gene is TRBV19, the J gene TRBJ2-2; no clear D. This CDR3 spans 15 amino acids. Trimming pared 3 bases from V and 6 bases from J, leaving 14 bases between. CDR1 and CDR2 from the germline V gene are LNHDA and SQIVND (reference sequence). As DNA, the CDR3 is TGTGCCAGTAGTATCGCGAAACTTCCATCCGGGGAGCTGTTTTTT. The encoded protein is CASSIAKLPSGELFF.

This sequence joins TRBV19 and TRBJ1-2; D remains ambiguous. V gave up 10 bases and J gave up 2 bases, with 14 bases separating them. CDR1 and CDR2 from the germline V gene are LNHDA and SQIVND (reference sequence). This CDR3 contains 13 residues. CDR3 bases: TGTGCCACCCACCCGAGAGGGAACTATGGCTACACCTTC. Its protein is CATHPRGNYGYTF. Together with reference TRBV19 and TRBJ1-2, the CDR3 gives the full variable domain: DGGITQSPKYLFRKEGQNVTLSCEQNLNHDAMYWYRQDPGQGLRLIYYSQIVNDFQKGDIAEGYSVSREKKESFPLTVTSAQKNPTAFYLCATHPRGNYGYTFGSGTRLTVV.